This is a list of T cell receptor beta chains from one sample in a study of shared clonotypes between healthy human individuals. Using immunoSEQ multiplex PCR, the repertoire was profiled, and TCRdb retains in-frame clones only, with some absent. The sample holds about 980,000 clones, approximately 80% seen once. The sample was memory CD4+ T cells sorted from blood. The receptors shown here come from a man between 18 and 35 years old in good health. Both conserved end residues are part of each CDR3. Each record gives: V gene, CDR3 length, clone size, J gene, D gene, CDR3 DNA, CDR3 protein. D genes are given only for firm matches. Only some rows state a clone size, as once, few, many or a class for expanded clones.

v_call: TRBV7-8
cdr3_length: 15
clone_size: NA
j_call: TRBJ1-4
d_call: TRBD1
cdr3_nt: TGTGCCAGCAGCTCGACTGGGACAGGGGCCTTCGACAAGGCTTTT
cdr3_aa: CASSSTGTGAFDKAF

v_call: TRBV29-1
cdr3_length: 13
clone_size: NA
j_call: TRBJ1-1
d_call: TRBD1
cdr3_nt: TGCAGCGCAAAGCAGGGGGCCGGGAGAGAAGCTTTCTTT
cdr3_aa: CSAKQGAGREAFF

v_call: TRBV19
cdr3_length: 15
clone_size: NA
j_call: TRBJ1-2
d_call: TRBD1
cdr3_nt: TGTGCCAGTAGTCCGACATGGACAGGGGAGGATGGCTACACCTTC
cdr3_aa: CASSPTWTGEDGYTF

v_call: TRBV6-5
cdr3_length: 14
clone_size: NA
j_call: TRBJ1-2
d_call: NA
cdr3_nt: TGTGCCAGCAGTTATCAACGTGTTAACTATGGCTACACCTTC
cdr3_aa: CASSYQRVNYGYTF

v_call: TRBV6-1
cdr3_length: 15
clone_size: NA
j_call: TRBJ1-1
d_call: NA
cdr3_nt: TGTGCCAGCAGGGGGGGACCGAGGGGGTCCACTGAAGCTTTCTTT
cdr3_aa: CASRGGPRGSTEAFF

v_call: TRBV7-9
cdr3_length: 17
clone_size: NA
j_call: TRBJ2-3
d_call: TRBD1
cdr3_nt: TGTGCCAGCAGCTTAGCAAGGGGACAGCTCATCACAGATACGCAGTATTTT
cdr3_aa: CASSLARGQLITDTQYF

v_call: TRBV28
cdr3_length: 13
clone_size: few
j_call: TRBJ1-5
d_call: TRBD1
cdr3_nt: TGTGCCAGCCTTACAGGGGGCTATCAGCCCCAGCATTTT
cdr3_aa: CASLTGGYQPQHF

v_call: TRBV18
cdr3_length: 15
clone_size: once
j_call: TRBJ2-1
d_call: TRBD2
cdr3_nt: TGTGCCAGCTCACTCGGGACTAGCGGGATCAATGAGCAGTTCTTC
cdr3_aa: CASSLGTSGINEQFF

v_call: TRBV23-1
cdr3_length: 15
clone_size: NA
j_call: TRBJ2-3
d_call: TRBD2
cdr3_nt: TGCGCCAGCAGTCAAAGCGGGGGACGCACAGATACGCAGTATTTT
cdr3_aa: CASSQSGGRTDTQYF

v_call: TRBV5-4
cdr3_length: 13
clone_size: few
j_call: TRBJ1-2
d_call: TRBD1
cdr3_nt: TGTGCCAGCAGCCCCCCGACAGGGAACGGCTACACCTTC
cdr3_aa: CASSPPTGNGYTF

v_call: TRBV5-1
cdr3_length: 14
clone_size: NA
j_call: TRBJ1-3
d_call: NA
cdr3_nt: TGCGCCAGCAGCTTGGCTGGGCAGGGAAACACCATATATTTT
cdr3_aa: CASSLAGQGNTIYF

v_call: TRBV20-1
cdr3_length: 11
clone_size: once
j_call: TRBJ2-3
d_call: NA
cdr3_nt: TGCAGTGCGGCGGAGGGGGGACCGCAGTATTTT
cdr3_aa: CSAAEGGPQYF

v_call: TRBV5-8
cdr3_length: 15
clone_size: NA
j_call: TRBJ1-1
d_call: NA
cdr3_nt: TGTGCCAGCAGCTTGGTGCGCCAGGGGAACACTGAAGCTTTCTTT
cdr3_aa: CASSLVRQGNTEAFF

v_call: TRBV4-3
cdr3_length: 16
clone_size: NA
j_call: TRBJ2-4
d_call: NA
cdr3_nt: TGCGCCAGCAGCCAAGACGGGCCCCGTCAATTTGACATTCAGTACTTC
cdr3_aa: CASSQDGPRQFDIQYF

v_call: TRBV7-2
cdr3_length: 17
clone_size: once
j_call: TRBJ2-7
d_call: TRBD2
cdr3_nt: TGTGCCAGCAGGTTAGTCGCGGGAGTCTACCCCAACTACGAGCAGTACTTC
cdr3_aa: CASRLVAGVYPNYEQYF

v_call: TRBV5-6
cdr3_length: 13
clone_size: NA
j_call: TRBJ2-4
d_call: TRBD2
cdr3_nt: TGTGCCAGCAGCCTTGGACTAGAAAACATTCAGTACTTC
cdr3_aa: CASSLGLENIQYF

v_call: TRBV10-3
cdr3_length: 14
clone_size: NA
j_call: TRBJ2-2
d_call: NA
cdr3_nt: TGTGCCATCGGGAACGTACAGAACACCGGGGAGCTGTTTTTT
cdr3_aa: CAIGNVQNTGELFF

v_call: TRBV7-7
cdr3_length: 13
clone_size: once
j_call: TRBJ2-1
d_call: NA
cdr3_nt: TGTGCTAGCAGCTCTAGGGAACACAATGAGCAGTTCTTC
cdr3_aa: CASSSREHNEQFF

v_call: TRBV6-1
cdr3_length: 12
clone_size: NA
j_call: TRBJ2-3
d_call: NA
cdr3_nt: TGTGCCAGCAGTCCACAAACAGATACGCAGTATTTT
cdr3_aa: CASSPQTDTQYF

v_call: TRBV2
cdr3_length: 14
clone_size: NA
j_call: TRBJ2-1
d_call: NA
cdr3_nt: TGTGCCAGCAATGAGCGGACTTCCTACAATGAGCAGTTCTTC
cdr3_aa: CASNERTSYNEQFF

v_call: TRBV10-1
cdr3_length: 14
clone_size: once
j_call: TRBJ2-3
d_call: NA
cdr3_nt: TGCGCCAGCAGTGAGTCGAGCCGTACAGATACGCAGTATTTT
cdr3_aa: CASSESSRTDTQYF

v_call: TRBV5-8
cdr3_length: 15
clone_size: NA
j_call: TRBJ2-7
d_call: NA
cdr3_nt: TGTGCCAGCACCCCGAGAGGGGTGAGCTCCTACGAGCAGTACTTC
cdr3_aa: CASTPRGVSSYEQYF

v_call: TRBV7-3
cdr3_length: 13
clone_size: once
j_call: TRBJ1-4
d_call: NA
cdr3_nt: TGTGCCAGCAGCCAGTGGGGTGGAGAAAAACTGTTTTTT
cdr3_aa: CASSQWGGEKLFF

v_call: TRBV11-2
cdr3_length: 14
clone_size: NA
j_call: TRBJ1-2
d_call: NA
cdr3_nt: TGTGCCAGCAGCTTAGCGAAGACTAACTATGGCTACACCTTC
cdr3_aa: CASSLAKTNYGYTF

v_call: TRBV7-8
cdr3_length: 16
clone_size: many
j_call: TRBJ2-7
d_call: TRBD1
cdr3_nt: TGTGCCAGCAGCTTAGAAAGTGGGACAGGGAACTACGAGCAGTACTTC
cdr3_aa: CASSLESGTGNYEQYF

v_call: TRBV6-5
cdr3_length: 13
clone_size: NA
j_call: TRBJ1-2
d_call: NA
cdr3_nt: TGTGCCAGCAGTTACACCAATACTTATGGCTACACCTTC
cdr3_aa: CASSYTNTYGYTF

v_call: TRBV30
cdr3_length: 12
clone_size: NA
j_call: TRBJ1-5
d_call: NA
cdr3_nt: TGTGCCTGGAGTCAGCGCAATCAGCCCCAGCATTTT
cdr3_aa: CAWSQRNQPQHF

v_call: TRBV4-3
cdr3_length: 11
clone_size: NA
j_call: TRBJ2-1
d_call: NA
cdr3_nt: TGCGCCAGCAGGGGCCCCAATGAGCAGTTCTTC
cdr3_aa: CASRGPNEQFF

v_call: TRBV4-3
cdr3_length: 18
clone_size: NA
j_call: TRBJ1-2
d_call: NA
cdr3_nt: TGCGCCAGCAGCCAAAAACGGGTATATGGGACATACACCGCTGGCTACACCTTC
cdr3_aa: CASSQKRVYGTYTAGYTF

v_call: TRBV5-1
cdr3_length: 13
clone_size: NA
j_call: TRBJ2-7
d_call: NA
cdr3_nt: TGCGCCAGCAGCCCCGAAGGTTGGTACGAGCAGTACTTC
cdr3_aa: CASSPEGWYEQYF

v_call: TRBV6-6
cdr3_length: 14
clone_size: NA
j_call: TRBJ2-7
d_call: NA
cdr3_nt: TGTGCCAGCAGTTACGGGAGCAGATCCTACGAGCAGTACTTC
cdr3_aa: CASSYGSRSYEQYF

v_call: TRBV4-1
cdr3_length: 16
clone_size: NA
j_call: TRBJ1-5
d_call: NA
cdr3_nt: TGCGCCAGCAGCCAAGAGGGCACGGGCGTAGGCCAGCCCCAGCATTTT
cdr3_aa: CASSQEGTGVGQPQHF

v_call: TRBV9
cdr3_length: 16
clone_size: NA
j_call: TRBJ2-1
d_call: TRBD2
cdr3_nt: TGTGCCAGCAGCGTAGCTACGGTAGCGGGAAGGAATGAGCAGTTCTTC
cdr3_aa: CASSVATVAGRNEQFF

v_call: TRBV4-3
cdr3_length: 14
clone_size: NA
j_call: TRBJ1-5
d_call: NA
cdr3_nt: TGCGCCAGCAGCCAAGACAGCGGCAATCAGCCCCAGCATTTT
cdr3_aa: CASSQDSGNQPQHF

v_call: TRBV2
cdr3_length: 14
clone_size: NA
j_call: TRBJ1-2
d_call: TRBD1
cdr3_nt: TGTGCCAGCAATACGGCAGGGGGCACTAATGGCTACACCTTC
cdr3_aa: CASNTAGGTNGYTF

v_call: TRBV5-4
cdr3_length: 13
clone_size: NA
j_call: TRBJ1-1
d_call: NA
cdr3_nt: TGTGCCAGCAGCTTGGACAGGGTCACTGAAGCTTTCTTT
cdr3_aa: CASSLDRVTEAFF

v_call: TRBV20-1
cdr3_length: 11
clone_size: NA
j_call: TRBJ2-4
d_call: NA
cdr3_nt: TGCAGTGCTAGAGAGGGAAACATTCAGTACTTC
cdr3_aa: CSAREGNIQYF

v_call: TRBV5-1
cdr3_length: 14
clone_size: NA
j_call: TRBJ1-1
d_call: TRBD1
cdr3_nt: TGCGCCAGCAGCGGGGGACAGGGTGACACTGAAGCTTTCTTT
cdr3_aa: CASSGGQGDTEAFF

v_call: TRBV25-1
cdr3_length: 14
clone_size: many
j_call: TRBJ1-4
d_call: NA
cdr3_nt: TGTGCCAGCAGTGACCCGGGTTTAAACGAAAAACTGTTTTTT
cdr3_aa: CASSDPGLNEKLFF

v_call: TRBV7-9
cdr3_length: 13
clone_size: NA
j_call: TRBJ1-3
d_call: NA
cdr3_nt: TGTGCCAGCAGCGCAAGCGGAGGGAACACCATATATTTT
cdr3_aa: CASSASGGNTIYF

v_call: TRBV10-3
cdr3_length: 13
clone_size: NA
j_call: TRBJ2-7
d_call: TRBD1
cdr3_nt: TGTGCCATCAGTCCGGGACAGACCTACGAGCAGTACTTC
cdr3_aa: CAISPGQTYEQYF

v_call: TRBV5-1
cdr3_length: 14
clone_size: NA
j_call: TRBJ1-4
d_call: NA
cdr3_nt: TGCGCCAGCGCGAAAACAGGGCAGGGTGAAAAACTGTTTTTT
cdr3_aa: CASAKTGQGEKLFF

v_call: TRBV28
cdr3_length: 11
clone_size: NA
j_call: TRBJ1-4
d_call: NA
cdr3_nt: TGTGCCAGCAGTTTTTTGGGGCCGGCAATTTTT
cdr3_aa: CASSFLGPAIF

v_call: TRBV4-2
cdr3_length: 16
clone_size: NA
j_call: TRBJ2-1
d_call: NA
cdr3_nt: TGTGCCAGCAGCCAAGTCACGGGACGGCTCTACAATGAGCAGTTCTTC
cdr3_aa: CASSQVTGRLYNEQFF

v_call: TRBV27
cdr3_length: 14
clone_size: NA
j_call: TRBJ1-2
d_call: NA
cdr3_nt: TGTGCCAGCAGTTCGGGGGGGCTATCCTATGGCTACACCTTC
cdr3_aa: CASSSGGLSYGYTF

v_call: TRBV18
cdr3_length: 14
clone_size: NA
j_call: TRBJ2-5
d_call: NA
cdr3_nt: TGTGCCAGCTCACCACCGAGTCTACAAGAGACCCAGTACTTC
cdr3_aa: CASSPPSLQETQYF

v_call: TRBV9
cdr3_length: 15
clone_size: NA
j_call: TRBJ2-2
d_call: NA
cdr3_nt: TGTGCCAGCAGCCGCGGGCACCCCGGGACCGGGGAGCTGTTTTTT
cdr3_aa: CASSRGHPGTGELFF

v_call: TRBV28
cdr3_length: 15
clone_size: NA
j_call: TRBJ1-4
d_call: TRBD1
cdr3_nt: TGTGCCAGCAGTGTCCCGGGACAGATTAATGAAAAACTGTTTTTT
cdr3_aa: CASSVPGQINEKLFF

v_call: TRBV25-1
cdr3_length: 13
clone_size: NA
j_call: TRBJ1-1
d_call: TRBD1
cdr3_nt: TGTGCCAGCACTAAGGGGGCTAACACTGAAGCTTTCTTT
cdr3_aa: CASTKGANTEAFF

v_call: TRBV4-3
cdr3_length: 14
clone_size: NA
j_call: TRBJ2-7
d_call: TRBD1
cdr3_nt: TGCGCCAGCAGCCAAGATAGACAGGGGGGCGAGCAGTACTTC
cdr3_aa: CASSQDRQGGEQYF

v_call: TRBV2
cdr3_length: 15
clone_size: NA
j_call: TRBJ2-5
d_call: TRBD2
cdr3_nt: TGTGCCAGCAGTGAATCCAGCGGGGGGAAAGAGACCCAGTACTTC
cdr3_aa: CASSESSGGKETQYF

v_call: TRBV5-1
cdr3_length: 15
clone_size: NA
j_call: TRBJ2-3
d_call: TRBD1
cdr3_nt: TGCGCCAGCGGATCATCGGGACAGAATACAGATACGCAGTATTTT
cdr3_aa: CASGSSGQNTDTQYF

v_call: TRBV5-6
cdr3_length: 16
clone_size: NA
j_call: TRBJ2-1
d_call: NA
cdr3_nt: TGTGCCAGCAGCTTGGGGGGTTGGAGAACCTACAATGAGCAGTTCTTC
cdr3_aa: CASSLGGWRTYNEQFF

v_call: TRBV13
cdr3_length: 15
clone_size: NA
j_call: TRBJ2-7
d_call: NA
cdr3_nt: TGTGCCAGCAGCTTAGGGGGTATTCTCTCTCGCGAGCAGTACTTC
cdr3_aa: CASSLGGILSREQYF

v_call: TRBV11-2
cdr3_length: 15
clone_size: NA
j_call: TRBJ2-5
d_call: TRBD1
cdr3_nt: TGTGCCAGCAGCTTAAACACCAGGGGGCCAGAGACCCAGTACTTC
cdr3_aa: CASSLNTRGPETQYF

v_call: TRBV7-2
cdr3_length: 15
clone_size: many
j_call: TRBJ2-5
d_call: TRBD2
cdr3_nt: TGTGCCAGCAGCTTACAGGCGGGAGGGAGGGAGACCCAGTACTTC
cdr3_aa: CASSLQAGGRETQYF

v_call: TRBV2
cdr3_length: 15
clone_size: NA
j_call: TRBJ2-2
d_call: NA
cdr3_nt: TGTGCCAGCAGTTACAGAGACCAAAACACCGGGGAGCTGTTTTTT
cdr3_aa: CASSYRDQNTGELFF

v_call: TRBV19
cdr3_length: 15
clone_size: NA
j_call: TRBJ2-4
d_call: TRBD2
cdr3_nt: TGTGCCAGTAGTAGTAGCGGGATAGCCAAAAACATTCAGTACTTC
cdr3_aa: CASSSSGIAKNIQYF

v_call: TRBV9
cdr3_length: 15
clone_size: NA
j_call: TRBJ2-1
d_call: NA
cdr3_nt: TGTGCCAGCAGCTCCGGGACACGTTCCTACAATGAGCAGTTCTTC
cdr3_aa: CASSSGTRSYNEQFF

v_call: TRBV7-2
cdr3_length: 15
clone_size: NA
j_call: TRBJ2-5
d_call: TRBD2
cdr3_nt: TGTGCCAGCAGCTATAGCGGGGGGGCTGTAGAGACCCAGTACTTC
cdr3_aa: CASSYSGGAVETQYF